A selection of T cell receptor beta chains follows, all from one sample in a study of T-cell memory formation after mild COVID-19. TCRdb independently ran MiXCR on the 5' RACE reads; one entry per CDR3 protein. Among about 90,000 distinct CDR3 sequences, around 13% were seen once, and the ten largest hold about 27%. The sequenced sample was PBMCs or a T cell subset sorted from them (not recorded which). Every receptor here comes from an adult woman who had mild COVID-19 (a few samples of this study predate the infection). Cell type and time point are not known. Both conserved end residues are part of each CDR3. The order of the fields is V gene, D gene, clone size, J gene, CDR3 protein, CDR3 DNA. D genes are given only for firm matches. Some rows mark clone size as missing; the rest say once, few, many or name a class of expanded clone.

TRBV12-3/TRBV12-4,NA,NA,TRBJ2-3,CASSLGTSDGDTQYF,TGTGCCAGCAGTTTAGGTACTTCCGATGGGGATACGCAGTATTTT
TRBV6-6,TRBD2,NA,TRBJ2-7,CASSHPRGEGYEQYF,TGTGCCAGCAGCCACCCACGGGGGGAAGGGTACGAGCAGTACTTC
TRBV2,NA,NA,TRBJ2-7,CASVSLLGTDYEQYF,TGTGCCAGCGTTTCCCTCCTGGGCACCGACTACGAGCAGTACTTC
TRBV12-3/TRBV12-4,NA,few,TRBJ1-2,CASRGLTEGLDYGYTF,TGTGCCAGCAGAGGACTAACCGAGGGGCTAGACTATGGCTACACCTTC
TRBV24-1,TRBD1,few,TRBJ2-1,CATSDWTGINEQFF,TGTGCCACCAGTGATTGGACAGGGATAAATGAGCAGTTCTTC
TRBV9,TRBD1,once,TRBJ2-3,CASSVGTGNTDTQYF,TGTGCCAGCAGCGTAGGGACAGGGAACACAGATACGCAGTATTTT
TRBV12-3/TRBV12-4,NA,few,TRBJ2-5,CASSLRLALAKETQYF,TGTGCCAGCAGTTTACGGCTAGCGCTAGCTAAAGAGACCCAGTACTTC
TRBV5-1,NA,NA,TRBJ1-1,CASSNLALNTEAFF,TGCGCCAGCAGCAACTTGGCACTGAACACTGAAGCTTTCTTT
TRBV7-9,NA,many,TRBJ2-3,CASSSDKIGDTQYF,TGTGCCAGCAGCTCGGACAAAATAGGGGATACGCAGTATTTT
TRBV19,TRBD2,few,TRBJ2-7,CASSWGEGTSGDPYEQYF,TGTGCCAGTAGTTGGGGCGAAGGTACTAGCGGGGATCCCTACGAGCAGTACTTC
TRBV12-3/TRBV12-4,NA,many,TRBJ2-3,CASSLETGGTDTQYF,TGTGCCAGCAGTTTAGAGACGGGGGGCACAGATACGCAGTATTTT
TRBV13,NA,NA,TRBJ1-2,CASSSQFQTGYTF,TGTGCCAGCAGCTCCCAGTTTCAGACCGGCTACACCTTC
TRBV13,TRBD2,few,TRBJ2-3,CASSQRAGTSGADTQYF,TGTGCCAGCAGCCAGAGAGCCGGGACTAGCGGCGCAGATACGCAGTATTTT
TRBV7-9,TRBD1,few,TRBJ1-2,CASSLPTGGNYGYTF,TGTGCCAGCAGCTTACCTACAGGGGGCAACTATGGCTACACCTTC
TRBV9,TRBD2,NA,TRBJ2-5,CASSAGLAGAGETQYF,TGTGCCAGCAGCGCCGGACTAGCGGGAGCCGGAGAGACCCAGTACTTC
TRBV5-1,NA,NA,TRBJ2-3,CASSLGHPGTSTDTQYF,TGCGCCAGCAGCTTGGGTCACCCAGGAACTAGCACAGATACGCAGTATTTT
TRBV7-7,NA,NA,TRBJ2-5,CASSPGHQETQYF,TGTGCTAGCAGCCCCGGCCACCAAGAGACCCAGTACTTC
TRBV6-2/TRBV6-3,TRBD2,NA,TRBJ2-7,CASSFTSGYEQYF,TGTGCCAGCAGTTTTACTAGCGGCTACGAGCAGTACTTC
TRBV6-2/TRBV6-3,TRBD1,few,TRBJ1-2,CASSYGGTETGGYTF,TGTGCCAGCAGTTACGGTGGGACAGAGACGGGAGGCTACACCTTC
TRBV4-1,TRBD1,NA,TRBJ1-5,CASSLIPGQNQPQHF,TGCGCCAGCAGCCTGATACCGGGACAGAATCAGCCCCAGCATTTT
TRBV18,NA,NA,TRBJ2-7,CASSPDQYYEQYF,TGTGCCAGCTCACCAGACCAGTACTACGAGCAGTACTTC
TRBV13,NA,few,TRBJ2-7,CASSPLSPAGQASSYEQYF,TGTGCCAGCAGCCCGCTAAGCCCGGCAGGCCAAGCGAGCTCCTACGAGCAGTACTTC
TRBV29-1,NA,NA,TRBJ2-6,CSVEWGSGANVLTF,TGCAGCGTTGAATGGGGCTCCGGGGCCAACGTCCTGACTTTC
TRBV5-1,TRBD1,few,TRBJ2-2,CASSNRGTGRDTGELFF,TGCGCCAGCAGCAACCGAGGGACAGGGAGAGACACCGGGGAGCTGTTTTTT
TRBV15,NA,NA,TRBJ1-2,CATSRDRETALGLYGYTF,TGTGCCACCAGCAGAGACCGGGAAACAGCCTTGGGGCTCTATGGCTACACCTTC
TRBV4-2,TRBD2,many,TRBJ2-7,CASSPLGTSGRYEQYF,TGTGCCAGCAGCCCACTTGGGACTAGCGGGAGGTACGAGCAGTACTTC
TRBV19,NA,NA,TRBJ2-1,CASKSGYNEQFF,TGTGCCAGTAAGAGCGGTTACAATGAGCAGTTCTTC
TRBV9,NA,many,TRBJ2-1,CASSPEGTDLNEQFF,TGTGCCAGCAGCCCTGAGGGGACGGATCTAAATGAGCAGTTCTTC
TRBV9,TRBD1,NA,TRBJ1-1,CASSTGTGMRTEAFF,TGTGCCAGCAGCACCGGGACAGGGATGAGGACTGAAGCTTTCTTT
TRBV6-2/TRBV6-3,NA,NA,TRBJ2-1,CASSYQGLVNEQFF,TGTGCCAGCAGTTACCAGGGGTTAGTGAATGAGCAGTTCTTC
TRBV27,NA,NA,TRBJ2-3,CASLQFSTDTQYF,TGTGCCAGCCTCCAGTTTAGCACAGATACGCAGTATTTT
TRBV3-1,NA,NA,TRBJ2-7,CASSQDRGALTSYEQYF,TGTGCCAGCAGCCAAGACAGGGGGGCGCTTACCTCCTACGAGCAGTACTTC
TRBV12-5,NA,few,TRBJ2-7,CASGTVTWGEQYF,TGTGCTAGTGGGACGGTGACCTGGGGAGAGCAGTACTTC